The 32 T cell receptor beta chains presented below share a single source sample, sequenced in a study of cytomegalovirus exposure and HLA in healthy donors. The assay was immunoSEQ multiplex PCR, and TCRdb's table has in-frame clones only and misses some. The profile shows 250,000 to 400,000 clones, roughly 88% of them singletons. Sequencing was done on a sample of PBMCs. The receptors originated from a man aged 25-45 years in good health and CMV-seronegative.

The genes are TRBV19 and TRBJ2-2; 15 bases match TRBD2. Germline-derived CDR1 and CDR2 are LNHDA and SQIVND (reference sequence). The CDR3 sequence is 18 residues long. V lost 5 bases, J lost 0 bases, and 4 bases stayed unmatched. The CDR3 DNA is TGTGCCAGTAGTCTCGGGACTAGCGGGGGGCCGAACACCGGGGAGCTGTTTTTT. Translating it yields CASSLGTSGGPNTGELFF.

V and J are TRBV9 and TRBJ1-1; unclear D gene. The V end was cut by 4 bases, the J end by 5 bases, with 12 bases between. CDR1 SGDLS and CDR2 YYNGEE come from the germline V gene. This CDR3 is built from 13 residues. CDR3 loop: CASSSLSGTEAFF. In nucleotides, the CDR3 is TGTGCCAGCAGCTCACTGTCGGGGACTGAAGCTTTCTTT.

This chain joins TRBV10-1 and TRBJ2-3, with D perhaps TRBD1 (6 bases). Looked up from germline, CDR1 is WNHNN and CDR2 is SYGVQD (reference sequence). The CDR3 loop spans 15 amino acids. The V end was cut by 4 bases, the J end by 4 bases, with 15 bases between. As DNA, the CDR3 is TGCGCCAGCAGTGTCCGTCAGGGGACCGCAGATACGCAGTATTTT. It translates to CASSVRQGTADTQYF.

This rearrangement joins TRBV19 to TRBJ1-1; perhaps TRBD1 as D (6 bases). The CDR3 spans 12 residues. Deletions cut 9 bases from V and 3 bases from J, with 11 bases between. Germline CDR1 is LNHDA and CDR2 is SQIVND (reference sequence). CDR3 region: CASRRGYTEAFF. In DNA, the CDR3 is TGTGCCAGCCGAAGGGGGTACACTGAAGCTTTCTTT.

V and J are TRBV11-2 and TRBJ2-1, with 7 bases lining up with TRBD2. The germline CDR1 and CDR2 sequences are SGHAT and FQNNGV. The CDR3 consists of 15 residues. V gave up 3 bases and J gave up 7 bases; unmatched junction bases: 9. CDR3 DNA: TGTGCCAGCAGCTTCGGGCGGCGAGCGGGGAATGAGCAGTTCTTC. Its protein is CASSFGRRAGNEQFF.

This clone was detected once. CDR3 bases: TGCGCCAGCAGCCAGACAAGCACATACACTGAAGCTTTCTTT. It translates to CASSQTSTYTEAFF. The chain couples TRBV4-1 to TRBJ1-1, with D uncertain. Deletions cut 3 bases from V and 3 bases from J, with 11 bases between. The V gene's germline CDR1 is MGHRA and CDR2 YSYEKL. This CDR3 is built from 14 residues.

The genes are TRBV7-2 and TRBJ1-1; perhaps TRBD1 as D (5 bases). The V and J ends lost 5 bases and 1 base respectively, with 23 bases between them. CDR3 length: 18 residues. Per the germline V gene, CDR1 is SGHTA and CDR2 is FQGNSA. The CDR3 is CASSRPTVTLTRNTEAFF. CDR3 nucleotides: TGTGCCAGCAGCCGGCCGACAGTAACGCTCACCCGGAACACTGAAGCTTTCTTT.

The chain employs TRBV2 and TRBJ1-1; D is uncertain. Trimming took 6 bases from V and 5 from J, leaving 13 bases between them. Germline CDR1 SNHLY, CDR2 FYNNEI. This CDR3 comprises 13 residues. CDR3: CASSEKRGTEAFF. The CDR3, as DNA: TGTGCCAGCAGCGAAAAAAGAGGTACTGAAGCTTTCTTT. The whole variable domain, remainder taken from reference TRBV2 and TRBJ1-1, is EPEVTQTPSHQVTQMGQEVILRCVPISNHLYFYWYRQILGQKVEFLVSFYNNEISEKSEIFDDQFSVERPDGSNFTLKIRSTKLEDSAMYFCASSEKRGTEAFFGQGTRLTVV.

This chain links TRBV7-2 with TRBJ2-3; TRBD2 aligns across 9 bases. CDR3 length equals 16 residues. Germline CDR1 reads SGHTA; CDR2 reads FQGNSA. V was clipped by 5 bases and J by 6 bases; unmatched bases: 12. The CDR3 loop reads CASSHGWRGGWDTQYF. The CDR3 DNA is TGTGCCAGCAGCCACGGCTGGCGGGGGGGCTGGGATACGCAGTATTTT.

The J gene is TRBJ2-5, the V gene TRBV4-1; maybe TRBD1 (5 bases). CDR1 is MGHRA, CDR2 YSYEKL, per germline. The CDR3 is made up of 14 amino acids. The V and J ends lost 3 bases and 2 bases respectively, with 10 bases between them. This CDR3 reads CASSQQGGQETQYF. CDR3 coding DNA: TGCGCCAGCAGCCAGCAGGGCGGACAAGAGACCCAGTACTTC.

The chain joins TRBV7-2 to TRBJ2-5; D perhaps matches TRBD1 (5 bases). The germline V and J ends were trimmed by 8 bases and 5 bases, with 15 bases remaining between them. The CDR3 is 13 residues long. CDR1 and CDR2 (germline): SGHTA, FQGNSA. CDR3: CASRGQGKETQYF. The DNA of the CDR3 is TGTGCCAGCCGCGGCCAGGGTAAGGAGACCCAGTACTTC.

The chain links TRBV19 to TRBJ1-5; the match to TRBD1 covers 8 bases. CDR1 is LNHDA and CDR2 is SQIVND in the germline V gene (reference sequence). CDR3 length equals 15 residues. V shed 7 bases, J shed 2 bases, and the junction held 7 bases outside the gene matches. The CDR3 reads CASNPGGAGNQPQHF. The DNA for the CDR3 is TGTGCCAGTAACCCAGGGGGCGCGGGCAATCAGCCCCAGCATTTT.

CDR3 DNA sequence: TGTGCCAGCTCATCCGTGGGGGCGGCTGGCTACACCTTC. This gives the protein CASSSVGAAGYTF. V and J are TRBV18 and TRBJ1-2; TRBD1 might be the D (6 bases). From germline, CDR1 is KGHSH and CDR2 LQKENI. This CDR3 region has 13 residues. Trimming left V 5 bases short and J 7 bases short, with 14 bases between.

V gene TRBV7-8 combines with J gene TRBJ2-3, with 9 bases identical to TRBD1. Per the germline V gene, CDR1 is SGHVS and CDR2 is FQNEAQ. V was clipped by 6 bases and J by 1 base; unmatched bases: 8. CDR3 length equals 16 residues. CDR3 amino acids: CASRGQGALRTDTQYF. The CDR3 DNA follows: TGTGCCAGCAGGGGACAGGGAGCTTTGCGCACAGATACGCAGTATTTT.

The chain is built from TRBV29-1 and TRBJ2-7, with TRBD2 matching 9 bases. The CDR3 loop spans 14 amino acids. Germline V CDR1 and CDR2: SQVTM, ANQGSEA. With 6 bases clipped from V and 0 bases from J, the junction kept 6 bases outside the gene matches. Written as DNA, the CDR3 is TGCAGCGTCCTCAGCGGGGGGTACTCCTACGAGCAGTACTTC. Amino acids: CSVLSGGYSYEQYF.

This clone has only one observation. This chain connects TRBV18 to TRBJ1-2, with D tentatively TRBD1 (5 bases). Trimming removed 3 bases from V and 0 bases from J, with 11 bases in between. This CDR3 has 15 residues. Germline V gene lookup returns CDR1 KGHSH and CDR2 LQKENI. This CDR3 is CASSPSGEANYGYTF. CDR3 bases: TGTGCCAGCTCACCGTCGGGGGAAGCTAACTATGGCTACACCTTC. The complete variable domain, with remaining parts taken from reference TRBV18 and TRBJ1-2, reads NAGVMQNPRHLVRRRGQEARLRCSPMKGHSHVYWYRQLPEEGLKFMVYLQKENIIDESGMPKERFSAEFPKEGPSILRIQQVVRGDSAAYFCASSPSGEANYGYTFGSGTRLTVV.

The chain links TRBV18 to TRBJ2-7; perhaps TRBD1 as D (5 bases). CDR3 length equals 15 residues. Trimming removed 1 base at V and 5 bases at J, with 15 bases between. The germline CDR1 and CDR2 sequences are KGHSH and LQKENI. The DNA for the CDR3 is TGTGCCAGCTCACCACAGGGGATTGGCATCGACGAGCAGTACTTC. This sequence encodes CASSPQGIGIDEQYF. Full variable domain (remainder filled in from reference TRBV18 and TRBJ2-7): NAGVMQNPRHLVRRRGQEARLRCSPMKGHSHVYWYRQLPEEGLKFMVYLQKENIIDESGMPKERFSAEFPKEGPSILRIQQVVRGDSAAYFCASSPQGIGIDEQYFGPGTRLTVT.

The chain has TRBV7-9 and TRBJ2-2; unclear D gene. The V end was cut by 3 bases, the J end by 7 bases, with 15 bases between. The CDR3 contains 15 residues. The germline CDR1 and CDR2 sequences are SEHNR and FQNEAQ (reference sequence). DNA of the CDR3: TGTGCCAGCAGCTTGCGGCCGGCGGATAGCGGGGAGCTGTTTTTT. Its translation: CASSLRPADSGELFF. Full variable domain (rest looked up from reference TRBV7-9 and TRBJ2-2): DTGVSQNPRHKITKRGQNVTFRCDPISEHNRLYWYRQTLGQGPEFLTYFQNEAQLEKSRLLSDRFSAERPKGSFSTLEIQRTEQGDSAMYLCASSLRPADSGELFFGEGSRLTVL.

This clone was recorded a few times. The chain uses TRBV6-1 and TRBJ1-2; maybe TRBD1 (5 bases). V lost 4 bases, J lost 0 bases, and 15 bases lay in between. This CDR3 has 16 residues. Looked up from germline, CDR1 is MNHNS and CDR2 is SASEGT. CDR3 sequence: CASSVREGSPNYGYTF. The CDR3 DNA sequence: TGTGCCAGCAGTGTCAGGGAGGGCTCCCCTAACTATGGCTACACCTTC.

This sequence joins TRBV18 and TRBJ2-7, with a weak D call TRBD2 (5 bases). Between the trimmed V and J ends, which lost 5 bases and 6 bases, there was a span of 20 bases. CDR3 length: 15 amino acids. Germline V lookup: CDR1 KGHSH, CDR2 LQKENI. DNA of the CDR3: TGTGCCAGCTCAATTGTAGATTCGGGATCTCGCGAGCAGTACTTC. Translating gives CASSIVDSGSREQYF.

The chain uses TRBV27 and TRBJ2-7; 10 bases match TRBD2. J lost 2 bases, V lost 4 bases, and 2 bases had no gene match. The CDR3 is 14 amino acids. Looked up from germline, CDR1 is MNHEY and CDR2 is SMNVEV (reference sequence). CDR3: CASSWSGGAYEQYF. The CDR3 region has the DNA TGTGCCAGCAGTTGGAGCGGGGGGGCCTACGAGCAGTACTTC.

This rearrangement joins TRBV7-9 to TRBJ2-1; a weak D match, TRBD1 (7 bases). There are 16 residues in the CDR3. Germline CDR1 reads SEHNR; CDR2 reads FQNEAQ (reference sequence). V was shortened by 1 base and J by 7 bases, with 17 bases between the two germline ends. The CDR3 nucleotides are TGTGCCAGCAGCTTAGAAGGGGGCACACGGGGGAATGAGCAGTTCTTC. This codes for CASSLEGGTRGNEQFF.

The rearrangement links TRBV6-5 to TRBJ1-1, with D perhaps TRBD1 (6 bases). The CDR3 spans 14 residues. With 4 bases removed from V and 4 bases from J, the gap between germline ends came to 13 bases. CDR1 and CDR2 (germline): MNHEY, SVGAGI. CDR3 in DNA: TGTGCCAGCAGTTCCCCGACAGGCCGCACTGAAGCTTTCTTT. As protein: CASSSPTGRTEAFF.

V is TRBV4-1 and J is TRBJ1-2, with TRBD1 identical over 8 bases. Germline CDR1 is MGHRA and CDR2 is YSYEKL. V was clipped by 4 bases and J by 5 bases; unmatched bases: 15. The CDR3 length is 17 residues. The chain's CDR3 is CASSLYLSQGASYGYTF. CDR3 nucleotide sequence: TGCGCCAGCAGCCTTTACCTTTCCCAGGGGGCATCATATGGCTACACCTTC.

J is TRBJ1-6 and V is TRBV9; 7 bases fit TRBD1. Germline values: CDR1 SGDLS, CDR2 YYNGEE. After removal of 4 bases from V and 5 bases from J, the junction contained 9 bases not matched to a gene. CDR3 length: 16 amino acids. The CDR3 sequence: CASSQDPDRDNSPLHF. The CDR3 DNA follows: TGTGCCAGCAGCCAGGACCCAGACAGGGATAATTCACCCCTCCACTTT.

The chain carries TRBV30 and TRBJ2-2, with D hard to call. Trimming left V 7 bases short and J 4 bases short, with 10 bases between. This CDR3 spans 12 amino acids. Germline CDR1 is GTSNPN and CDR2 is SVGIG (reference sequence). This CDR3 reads CASQYRTGELFF. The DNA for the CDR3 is TGTGCCTCACAATACCGCACCGGGGAGCTGTTTTTT.

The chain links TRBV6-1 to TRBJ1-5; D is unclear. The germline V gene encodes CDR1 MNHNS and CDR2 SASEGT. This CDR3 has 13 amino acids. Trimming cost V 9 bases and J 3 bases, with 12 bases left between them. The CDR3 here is CARIPGFNQPQHF. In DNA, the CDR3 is TGTGCCAGAATACCGGGATTCAATCAGCCCCAGCATTTT.

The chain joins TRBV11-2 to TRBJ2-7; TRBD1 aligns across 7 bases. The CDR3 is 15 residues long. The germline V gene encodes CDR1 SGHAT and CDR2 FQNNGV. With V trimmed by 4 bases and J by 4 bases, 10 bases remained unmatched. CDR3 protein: CASSWGTAPGYEQYF. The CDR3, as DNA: TGTGCCAGCAGCTGGGGGACAGCTCCCGGATACGAGCAGTACTTC.

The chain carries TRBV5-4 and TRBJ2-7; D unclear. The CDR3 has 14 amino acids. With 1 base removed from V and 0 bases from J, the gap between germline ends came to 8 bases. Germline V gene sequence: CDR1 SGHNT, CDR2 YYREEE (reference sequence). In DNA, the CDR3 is TGTGCCAGCAGCTTGCCGGGTAGCTCCTACGAGCAGTACTTC. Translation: CASSLPGSSYEQYF.

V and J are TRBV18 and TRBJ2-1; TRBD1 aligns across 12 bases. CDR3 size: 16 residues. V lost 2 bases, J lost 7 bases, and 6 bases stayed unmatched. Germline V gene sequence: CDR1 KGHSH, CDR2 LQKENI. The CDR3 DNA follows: TGTGCCAGCTCACCATTGGGGACAGGGGGCATGAATGAGCAGTTCTTC. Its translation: CASSPLGTGGMNEQFF.

Here the CDR3 reads CASTRSTLAGGNEQFF. CDR3 nucleotides: TGCGCCAGCACACGATCAACTCTAGCGGGCGGCAATGAGCAGTTCTTC. This rearrangement joins TRBV5-1 to TRBJ2-1; TRBD2 agrees at 8 bases. Germline lookup yields CDR1 SGHRS and CDR2 YFSETQ. J gave up 6 bases and V 6 bases, and 14 bases lay outside the gene matches. The CDR3 has 16 amino acids.

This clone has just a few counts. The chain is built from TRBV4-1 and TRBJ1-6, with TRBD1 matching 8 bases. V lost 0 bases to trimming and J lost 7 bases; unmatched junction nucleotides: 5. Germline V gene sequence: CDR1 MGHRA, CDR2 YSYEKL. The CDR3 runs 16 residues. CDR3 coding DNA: TGCGCCAGCAGCCAAGACAGGACAGGGACAAATTCACCCCTCCACTTT. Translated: CASSQDRTGTNSPLHF.